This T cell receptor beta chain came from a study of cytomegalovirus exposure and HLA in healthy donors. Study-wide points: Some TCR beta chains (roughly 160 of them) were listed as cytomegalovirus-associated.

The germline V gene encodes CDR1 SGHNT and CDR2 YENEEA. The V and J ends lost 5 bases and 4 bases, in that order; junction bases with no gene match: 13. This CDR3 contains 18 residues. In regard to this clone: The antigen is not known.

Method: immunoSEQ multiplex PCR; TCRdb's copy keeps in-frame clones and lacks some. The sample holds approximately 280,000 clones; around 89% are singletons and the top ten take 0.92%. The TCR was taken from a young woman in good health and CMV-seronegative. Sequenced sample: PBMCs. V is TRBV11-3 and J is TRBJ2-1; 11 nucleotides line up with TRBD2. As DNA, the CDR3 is TGTGCCAGCAGCCAACCGGTGACTAGCGGGGCCCTGTACAATGAGCAGTTCTTC. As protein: CASSQPVTSGALYNEQFF. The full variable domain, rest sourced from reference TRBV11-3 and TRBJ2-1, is EAGVVQSPRYKIIEKKQPVAFWCNPISGHNTLYWYLQNLGQGPELLIRYENEEAVDDSQLPKDRFSAERLKGVDSTLKIQPAELGDSAVYLCASSQPVTSGALYNEQFFGPGTRLTVL.